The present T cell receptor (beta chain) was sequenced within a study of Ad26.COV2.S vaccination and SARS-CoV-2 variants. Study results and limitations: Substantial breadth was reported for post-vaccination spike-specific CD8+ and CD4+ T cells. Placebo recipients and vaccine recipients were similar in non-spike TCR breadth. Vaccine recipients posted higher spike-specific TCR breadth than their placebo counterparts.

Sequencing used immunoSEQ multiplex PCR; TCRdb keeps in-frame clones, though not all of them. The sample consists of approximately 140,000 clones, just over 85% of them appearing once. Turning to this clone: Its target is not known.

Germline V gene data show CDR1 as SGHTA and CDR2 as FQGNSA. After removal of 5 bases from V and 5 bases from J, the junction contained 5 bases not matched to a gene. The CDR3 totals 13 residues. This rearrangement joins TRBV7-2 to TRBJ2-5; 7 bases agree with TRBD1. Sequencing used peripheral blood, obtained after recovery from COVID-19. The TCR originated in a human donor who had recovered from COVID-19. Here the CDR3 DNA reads TGTGCCAGCAGCGACAGGGCGAGGGAGACCCAGTACTTC. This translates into CASSDRARETQYF. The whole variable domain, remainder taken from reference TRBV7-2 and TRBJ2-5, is GAGVSQSPSNKVTEKGKDVELRCDPISGHTALYWYRQSLGQGLEFLIYFQGNSAPDKSGLPSDRFSAERTGGSVSTLTIQRTQQEDSAVYLCASSDRARETQYFGPGTRLLVL.